The next 23 T cell receptor beta chains were all read from a single sample in a study of OX40 agonist ivuxolimab in advanced cancers. Profiled with immunoSEQ multiplex PCR; TCRdb holds only in-frame clones, not every one. The repertoire includes about 78,000 clones, roughly 93% of them detected once, and under 3.5% sits in the top ten. The input for sequencing was CD4+ or CD8+ T cells sorted from blood, taken in a trial of the OX40 agonist ivuxolimab. The receptors derive from an adult with an advanced solid tumor such as melanoma, head and neck, liver or kidney cancer.

V gene TRBV2 combines with J gene TRBJ2-7, with 7 bases lining up with TRBD2. Unmatched junction bases numbered 10, after V lost 4 bases and J lost 4 bases. The CDR3 spans 15 residues. Looked up from germline, CDR1 is SNHLY and CDR2 is FYNNEI. CDR3 nucleotides: TGTGCCAGCAGTGTTGAGGCGGGAGAGGGGTACGAGCAGTACTTC. It is translated as CASSVEAGEGYEQYF.

This chain links TRBV21-1 with TRBJ1-5. TRBV21-1 is a listed pseudogene. This CDR3 is 14 amino acids long. CDR3 coding DNA: TGTGCCAGCCTCGGGAAATTCCTCAATCAGCCCCAGCATTTT. It specifies CASLGKFLNQPQHF.

The genes are TRBV5-1 and TRBJ2-5; 7 bases are shared with TRBD1. With V trimmed by 4 bases and J by 5 bases, 5 bases remained unmatched. The CDR3 runs 13 residues. CDR1 and CDR2 (germline): SGHRS, YFSETQ. The CDR3 loop reads CASSTGQAETQYF. CDR3 DNA sequence: TGCGCCAGCAGCACCGGACAGGCGGAGACCCAGTACTTC.

The chain has TRBV29-1 and TRBJ1-4; perhaps TRBD1 as D (6 bases). The germline V gene has CDR1 SQVTM and CDR2 ANQGSEA. The CDR3 consists of 14 residues. Trimming pared 7 bases from V and 0 bases from J, leaving 12 bases between. The CDR3 here is CSAWDTSTNEKLFF. Here the CDR3 DNA reads TGCAGCGCATGGGACACCTCAACTAATGAAAAACTGTTTTTT.

Written as DNA, the CDR3 is TGTGCCAGCAGCCCTGACAGGGGGCACCACGAGCAGTACTTC. This translates into CASSPDRGHHEQYF. The V and J genes are TRBV5-4 and TRBJ2-7; TRBD1 aligns across 10 bases. Germline-derived CDR1 and CDR2 are SGHNT and YYREEE (reference sequence). The length of the CDR3 is 14 residues. The trim removed 4 bases at V and 5 bases at J, leaving 6 bases unmatched. Supplemented by reference TRBV5-4 and TRBJ2-7, the full variable domain reads ETGVTQSPTHLIKTRGQQVTLRCSSQSGHNTVSWYQQALGQGPQFIFQYYREEENGRGNFPPRFSGLQFPNYSSELNVNALELDDSALYLCASSPDRGHHEQYFGPGTRLTVT.

This sequence joins TRBV5-6 and TRBJ1-3, with a tentative D call TRBD1 (5 bases). This CDR3 contains 17 residues. CDR1 is SGHDT and CDR2 is YYEEEE in the germline V gene. Trimming left V 2 bases short and J 3 bases short, with 18 bases between. The CDR3 DNA is TGTGCCAGCAGCTTTGTTGAATCAGGGAGCTTTGGAAACACCATATATTTT. This gives the protein CASSFVESGSFGNTIYF.

V is TRBV28 and J is TRBJ2-2; D is ambiguous. The CDR3 sequence is 13 residues long. The germline V gene encodes CDR1 MDHEN and CDR2 SYDVKM. Trimming cost V 7 bases and J 6 bases, with 12 bases left between them. The CDR3 nucleotides read TGTGCCAGCACCCTAAGGGCCTCCGGGGAGCTGTTTTTT. Amino acids: CASTLRASGELFF.

This clone was detected only once. The chain uses TRBV7-2 and TRBJ2-3; D not resolved. The CDR3 sequence is 14 residues long. V dropped 1 base and J dropped 5 bases, with 10 bases sitting between them. CDR1 is SGHTA, CDR2 FQGNSA, per germline. The DNA of the CDR3 is TGTGCCAGCAGCTTAGTATCATGGCAAGATACGCAGTATTTT. It codes for CASSLVSWQDTQYF. The entire variable domain, with the rest obtained from reference TRBV7-2 and TRBJ2-3, is as follows: GAGVSQSPSNKVTEKGKDVELRCDPISGHTALYWYRQSLGQGLEFLIYFQGNSAPDKSGLPSDRFSAERTGGSVSTLTIQRTQQEDSAVYLCASSLVSWQDTQYFGPGTRLTVL.

The V call is TRBV6-1, the J call TRBJ2-3, with D perhaps TRBD2 (6 bases). The CDR3 length is 15 residues. CDR1 is MNHNS and CDR2 is SASEGT in the germline V gene. V was trimmed by 0 bases and J by 6 bases, leaving 13 bases between them. In DNA, the CDR3 is TGTGCCAGCAGTGAAGCTGTTACGGGGAGGGATACGCAGTATTTT. Residues: CASSEAVTGRDTQYF.

V is TRBV18 and J is TRBJ2-7, with 12 bases lining up with TRBD2. The CDR3 has 16 residues. Germline trimming cut 3 bases from V and 5 bases from J; bases unmatched to any gene: 8. CDR1 and CDR2 from the germline V gene are KGHSH and LQKENI. This CDR3 reads CASSPPTGLAGHEQYF. CDR3 nucleotide sequence: TGTGCCAGCTCACCGCCTACGGGACTAGCGGGCCACGAGCAGTACTTC.

V and J are TRBV2 and TRBJ1-1; D unclear. This CDR3 region has 13 residues. The germline CDR1 and CDR2 sequences are SNHLY and FYNNEI. V was pared by 7 bases and J by 1 base, with 10 bases between. The CDR3 protein is CASTSYGNTEAFF. The CDR3 nucleotides read TGTGCCAGCACCAGCTACGGGAACACTGAAGCTTTCTTT. Supplemented by reference TRBV2 and TRBJ1-1, the full variable domain reads EPEVTQTPSHQVTQMGQEVILRCVPISNHLYFYWYRQILGQKVEFLVSFYNNEISEKSEIFDDQFSVERPDGSNFTLKIRSTKLEDSAMYFCASTSYGNTEAFFGQGTRLTVV.

The V and J genes are TRBV27 and TRBJ2-1, with 9 bases matching TRBD2. Germline V gene data show CDR1 as MNHEY and CDR2 as SMNVEV (reference sequence). Trimming at V came to 7 bases and at J to 6 bases, leaving 13 bases not matched to a gene. The CDR3 is 16 residues long. DNA of the CDR3: TGTGCCAGCATCCTGCGCCCTAGCGGGATTACCAATGAGCAGTTCTTC. Protein: CASILRPSGITNEQFF.

V is TRBV5-1 and J is TRBJ2-1; TRBD2 matches 10 bases. Trimming at V came to 3 bases and at J to 10 bases, leaving 16 bases not matched to a gene. This CDR3 has 17 amino acids. Germline CDR1 reads SGHRS; CDR2 reads YFSETQ. As DNA, the CDR3 is TGCGCCAGCAGCTCCCGGGGGAGCGGGGGGGCCGTAGGAGAGCAGTTCTTC. It specifies CASSSRGSGGAVGEQFF.

The chain employs TRBV10-3 and TRBJ1-2; 12 nucleotides agree with TRBD1. There are 14 residues in the CDR3. V was clipped by 7 bases and J by 6 bases; unmatched bases: 6. Per germline, CDR1 ENHRY and CDR2 SYGVKD. The CDR3 here is CAITAGQGADGYTF. The CDR3 DNA follows: TGTGCCATCACCGCGGGACAGGGGGCTGATGGCTACACCTTC.

The rearrangement links TRBV11-3 to TRBJ1-1; D is ambiguous. There are 13 residues in the CDR3. V was trimmed by 3 bases and J by 0 bases, leaving 5 bases between them. Germline V gene lookup returns CDR1 SGHNT and CDR2 YENEEA. For the CDR3, the DNA is TGTGCCAGCAGCTTGGGCTTGAACACTGAAGCTTTCTTT. This codes for CASSLGLNTEAFF. The full variable domain, its missing parts supplied by reference TRBV11-3 and TRBJ1-1, is EAGVVQSPRYKIIEKKQPVAFWCNPISGHNTLYWYLQNLGQGPELLIRYENEEAVDDSQLPKDRFSAERLKGVDSTLKIQPAELGDSAVYLCASSLGLNTEAFFGQGTRLTVV.

The genes are TRBV6-5 and TRBJ1-4; D gene unclear. The CDR3 runs 13 residues. Trimming removed 6 bases at V and 4 bases at J, with 9 bases between. The germline gives CDR1 MNHEY, CDR2 SVGAGI. The CDR3 is CASRDGLNEKLFF. CDR3 coding DNA: TGTGCCAGCAGGGACGGCCTTAATGAAAAACTGTTTTTT.

The rearrangement joins TRBV4-1 to TRBJ2-1; D is unresolved. CDR1 and CDR2 (germline): MGHRA, YSYEKL. V dropped 5 bases and J dropped 1 base, with 0 bases sitting between them. The CDR3 is 11 residues long. The CDR3 bases are TGCGCCAGCAGCTCCTACAATGAGCAGTTCTTC. Its translation is CASSSYNEQFF.

J is TRBJ2-1 and V is TRBV6-1; D is ambiguous. V dropped 4 bases and J dropped 5 bases, with 15 bases sitting between them. CDR1 MNHNS and CDR2 SASEGT come from the germline V gene. CDR3 length: 15 amino acids. CDR3 DNA sequence: TGTGCCAGCAGTGGAGAAGGCTGGTACGACAATGAGCAGTTCTTC. It yields the protein CASSGEGWYDNEQFF.

This sequence joins TRBV7-2 and TRBJ1-1; unclear D gene. V was trimmed by 1 base and J by 0 bases, leaving 3 bases between them. Germline V lookup: CDR1 SGHTA, CDR2 FQGNSA. The CDR3 is made up of 13 amino acids. CDR3: CASSLEVNTEAFF. The CDR3 DNA reads as TGTGCCAGCAGCTTAGAAGTGAACACTGAAGCTTTCTTT.

The chain carries TRBV7-2 and TRBJ2-3; 7 positions agree with TRBD2. Germline CDR1 is SGHTA and CDR2 is FQGNSA. This CDR3 has 14 residues. The V and J ends lost 5 bases and 1 base, in that order; junction bases with no gene match: 3. The CDR3 nucleotides are TGTGCCAGCAGCCCTGGGAGGGGCACAGATACGCAGTATTTT. Protein product: CASSPGRGTDTQYF.

The V and J genes are TRBV5-1 and TRBJ2-5; no clear D. V was clipped by 1 base and J by 1 base, with 8 bases between them. There are 14 residues in the CDR3. The germline V gene encodes CDR1 SGHRS and CDR2 YFSETQ. This CDR3 is CASSLLRRQETQYF. Written as DNA, the CDR3 is TGCGCCAGCAGCTTGCTCCGGCGCCAAGAGACCCAGTACTTC.

This chain uses TRBV5-1 with TRBJ1-1, with a possible D match to TRBD1 (5 bases). Trimming shortened V by 2 bases and J by 3 bases, and 11 bases separated the two germline ends. This CDR3 region has 14 residues. The germline gives CDR1 SGHRS, CDR2 YFSETQ. CDR3 coding DNA: TGCGCCAGCAGCTTTGGGGGGGTTGACACTGAAGCTTTCTTT. Its protein product is CASSFGGVDTEAFF.

The CDR3 is CASSEREQGFSPDYEQYF. CDR3 bases: TGCGCCAGCAGTGAAAGAGAACAGGGTTTCTCGCCAGACTACGAGCAGTACTTC. The chain uses TRBV10-1 and TRBJ2-7; the D gene is possibly TRBD1 (6 bases). This CDR3 is built from 18 residues. V shed 3 bases and J shed 3 bases, with 24 bases lying between them. Germline lookup yields CDR1 WNHNN and CDR2 SYGVQD (reference sequence).